Described below is a single T cell receptor (beta chain) sequence and its context. This sample stems from a study of brain T cells in children with intractable seizures. In germline, CDR1 is SGHNT, CDR2 YENEEA. CDR3 length: 15 residues. V dropped 3 bases and J dropped 4; count of bases not matched to a gene: 4. Using immunoSEQ multiplex PCR, the repertoire was profiled, and TCRdb retains in-frame clones only, with some absent. This sample has 65,000 to 85,000 clones; approximately 94% occur once, and the top ten carry about 1.4%. Surgery cases with the highest brain T cell transcript signatures were chosen for sequencing.

This clonotype originated in a boy under two years old with tuberous sclerosis and intractable seizures. The chain recombines TRBV11-3 with TRBJ2-1; 9 bases are a match to TRBD2. Sequences were derived from peripheral blood, sampled at surgery. This CDR3 reads CASSFGLAGYNEQFF. The CDR3 DNA follows: TGTGCCAGCAGCTTCGGGCTAGCGGGGTACAATGAGCAGTTCTTC.